The rows below give T cell receptor beta chains drawn from one sample of a study of post-analysis software for immune sequencing data. TCRdb reprocessed the PCR reads via MiXCR and lists one record per CDR3 protein. Of approximately 440,000 distinct CDR3 sequences listed, approximately 46% are singletons. The sample consisted of blood. The origin of the receptors is a girl aged 5-17 years with multiple sclerosis. CDR3s include the opening cysteine and the closing phenylalanine or tryptophan. The order of the fields is CDR3 length, V gene, clone size, J gene, CDR3 protein. The listing skips clone size in some rows; elsewhere it reads once, few, many or a size class.

>14|TRBV21-1|few|TRBJ2-7
CASSKGGRSYEQYF
>13|TRBV20-1|.|TRBJ2-3
CSARGGDPDTQYF
>14|TRBV7-2|many|TRBJ1-2
CASSLGGQVYGYTF
>17|TRBV7-2|.|TRBJ2-3
CASSLLVATFSTDTQYF
>13|TRBV6-5|.|TRBJ2-4
CASSWDRFDIQYF
>20|TRBV15|.|TRBJ2-1
CATTGQGGVILVSSYNEQFF
>14|TRBV20-1|.|TRBJ1-1
CSARSSGDYAEAFF
>16|TRBV9|.|TRBJ2-2
CASSRDGTMNTGELFF
>18|TRBV10-3|many|TRBJ2-3
CAISEGGRASGREDTQYF
>15|TRBV4-1|few|TRBJ2-7
CASSQDSSGAYEQYF
>14|TRBV6-5|.|TRBJ2-7
CASSQTGPAGRQYF
>14|TRBV29-1|.|TRBJ2-7
CSVASGDSSYEQYF
>13|TRBV20-1|.|.
CSARRSYPYEQYF
>14|TRBV9|.|TRBJ1-2
CASSGPVRGYGYTF
>15|TRBV2|.|TRBJ2-1
CASSEMQVSYNEQFF
>15|TRBV2|.|TRBJ2-1
CASSGEGLAGREQFF
>20|TRBV9|.|TRBJ2-5
CASSTLEGFFRDSRSNEQYF
>16|TRBV7-8|.|TRBJ1-2
CASSLAVLPVDYGYTF
>14|TRBV9|.|TRBJ2-7
CASSFRDGTYEQYF
>15|TRBV5-1|few|TRBJ2-1
CASRAGTGSYNEQFF
>17|TRBV2|.|TRBJ2-3
CASIVGQGLIGTDTQYF
>15|TRBV20-1|.|TRBJ2-7
CSANGLAGGPYEQYF
>15|TRBV5-1|.|TRBJ2-1
CASSPNRVIGDEQFF
>15|TRBV28|.|TRBJ1-3
CASSPPGVSGNTIYF
>16|TRBV28|.|TRBJ2-7
CASSFPQREGSYEQYF
>14|TRBV7-7|few|.
CASSSQRDSGEQYF
>14|TRBV24-1|.|TRBJ2-2
CATTGTPNTGELFF
>14|TRBV5-1|many|TRBJ2-7
CASSLAGGLYEQYF
>14|TRBV5-1|.|TRBJ1-5
CASSPDSSNQPQHF
>14|TRBV5-6|few|TRBJ1-5
CASSWRQGGQPQHF
>16|TRBV28|few|TRBJ2-7
CASSSPTGRNSYEQYF
>12|TRBV9|few|TRBJ2-3
CASSANTDTQYF
>17|TRBV6-1|.|TRBJ1-6
CASRRNPGTENNSPLHF
>16|TRBV4-1|once|TRBJ2-7
CASSQDWRGDGYEQYF
>13|TRBV10-3|.|TRBJ2-1
CAITGTSVNEQFF
>16|TRBV20-1|.|TRBJ2-1
CSARSVAGASYNEQFF
>19|TRBV20-1|.|TRBJ2-1
CSAPVGLAGVLNSYDEQFF
>14|TRBV20-1|.|TRBJ1-2
CSARESGPVYGYTF
>13|TRBV20-1|.|TRBJ1-1
CSARKTGNTEAFF
>17|TRBV6-2/TRBV6-3|.|TRBJ2-1
CASRPVFRSDSNNERFF
>13|TRBV20-1|.|TRBJ2-1
CSAQDTRTNEQFF
>14|TRBV28|.|TRBJ1-1
CASTLHPGNTEAFF
>14|TRBV7-2|few|TRBJ2-7
CASSLTYGVYEQYF
>17|TRBV12-3/TRBV12-4|.|TRBJ2-6
CASRPGQGSLGANVLTF
>13|TRBV7-9|.|TRBJ2-3
CASSRAGTDTQYF
>13|TRBV27|.|TRBJ1-2
CASKLRGNYGYTF
>17|TRBV28|.|TRBJ1-2
CASSTGTDHREFRGYTF
>15|TRBV3-1|few|TRBJ2-1
CASSQDGTSGSEQFF
>14|TRBV7-2|.|TRBJ2-4
CASSLDRGQAIQYF
>15|TRBV7-9|.|TRBJ1-4
CASSKEAGSSEKLFF
>15|TRBV30|.|TRBJ2-1
CASPGLADSYNEQFF
>14|TRBV20-1|once|TRBJ2-7
CSAMRLAGAYEQYF